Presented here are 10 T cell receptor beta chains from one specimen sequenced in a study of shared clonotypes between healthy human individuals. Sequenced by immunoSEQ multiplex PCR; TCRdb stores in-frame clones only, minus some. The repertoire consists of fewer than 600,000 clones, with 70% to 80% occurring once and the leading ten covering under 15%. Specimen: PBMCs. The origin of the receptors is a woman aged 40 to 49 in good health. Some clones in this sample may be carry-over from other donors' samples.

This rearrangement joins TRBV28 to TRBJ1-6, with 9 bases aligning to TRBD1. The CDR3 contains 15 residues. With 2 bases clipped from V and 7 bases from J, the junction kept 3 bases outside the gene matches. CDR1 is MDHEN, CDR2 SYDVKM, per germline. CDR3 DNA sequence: TGTGCCAGCAGTTTAACCGGGACAGGGAATTCACCCCTCCACTTT. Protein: CASSLTGTGNSPLHF.

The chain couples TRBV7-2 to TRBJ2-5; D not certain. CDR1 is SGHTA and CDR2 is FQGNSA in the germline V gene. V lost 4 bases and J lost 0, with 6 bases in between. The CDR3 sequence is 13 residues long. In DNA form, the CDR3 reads TGTGCCAGCAGCTGGGTGTACCAAGAGACCCAGTACTTC. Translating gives CASSWVYQETQYF.

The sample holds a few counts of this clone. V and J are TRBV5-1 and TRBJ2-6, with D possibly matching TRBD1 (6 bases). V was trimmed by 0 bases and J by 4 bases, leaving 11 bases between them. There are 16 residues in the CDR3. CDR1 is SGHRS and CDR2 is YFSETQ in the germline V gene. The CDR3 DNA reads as TGCGCCAGCAGCTTGGAGGTGGGGGCCGGGGCCAACGTCCTGACTTTC. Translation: CASSLEVGAGANVLTF.

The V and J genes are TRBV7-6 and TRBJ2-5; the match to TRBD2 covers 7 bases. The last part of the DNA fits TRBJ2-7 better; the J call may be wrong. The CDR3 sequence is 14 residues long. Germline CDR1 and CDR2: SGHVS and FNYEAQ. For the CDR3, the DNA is TGTGCCAGCAGCTTACGAGCGGGACCCTACGAGCAGTACTTC. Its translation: CASSLRAGPYEQYF.

The CDR3: CASSLPGRGNTIYF. DNA for the CDR3: TGCGCCAGCAGCTTGCCAGGGAGGGGAAACACCATATATTTT. The rearrangement joins TRBV5-1 to TRBJ1-3; tentative D call: TRBD1 (5 bases). V was cut by 1 base and J by 4 bases, with 9 bases left in between. This CDR3 comprises 14 residues. Looked up from germline, CDR1 is SGHRS and CDR2 is YFSETQ.

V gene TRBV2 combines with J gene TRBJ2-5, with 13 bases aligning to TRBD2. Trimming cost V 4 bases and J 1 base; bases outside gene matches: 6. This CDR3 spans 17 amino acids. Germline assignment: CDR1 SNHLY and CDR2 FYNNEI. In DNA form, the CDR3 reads TGTGCCAGCAGTGTCCAAGGACTAGCGGGAGCCCAAGAGACCCAGTACTTC. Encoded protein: CASSVQGLAGAQETQYF.

CDR3 DNA sequence: TGCAGCGTAAACCCCCGTAGCACAGATACGCAGTATTTT. Protein: CSVNPRSTDTQYF. The chain uses TRBV29-1 and TRBJ2-3; the D is unclear. CDR3 length: 13 residues. Germline CDR1 reads SQVTM; CDR2 reads ANQGSEA. Trimming stripped 6 bases from V and 0 bases from J, with 10 bases between.

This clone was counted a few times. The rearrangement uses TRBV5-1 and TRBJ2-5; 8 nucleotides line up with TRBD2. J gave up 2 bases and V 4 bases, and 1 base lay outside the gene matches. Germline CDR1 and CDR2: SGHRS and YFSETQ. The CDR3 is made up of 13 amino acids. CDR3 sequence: CASSTGGQETQYF. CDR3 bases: TGCGCCAGCAGCACGGGAGGGCAAGAGACCCAGTACTTC.

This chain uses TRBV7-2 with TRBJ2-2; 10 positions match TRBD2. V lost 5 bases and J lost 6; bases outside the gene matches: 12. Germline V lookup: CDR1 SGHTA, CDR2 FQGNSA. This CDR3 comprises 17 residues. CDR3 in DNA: TGTGCCAGCAGCCCGGCAGTAGCGGGAGGTTTAGCCGGGGAGCTGTTTTTT. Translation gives CASSPAVAGGLAGELFF.

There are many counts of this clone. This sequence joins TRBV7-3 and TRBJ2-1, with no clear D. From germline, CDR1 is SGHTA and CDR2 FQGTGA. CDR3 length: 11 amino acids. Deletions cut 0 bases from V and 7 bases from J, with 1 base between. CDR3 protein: CASSLTNEQFF. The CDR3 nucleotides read TGTGCCAGCAGCTTAACTAATGAGCAGTTCTTC.